The following is a T cell receptor (beta chain) sequence with its context. In the original processing: Reference gene primers were amplified, and this amplification served to estimate nucleated cell counts. The data were produced by immunoSEQ multiplex PCR, yet TCRdb's version contains in-frame clones alone and is incomplete. The DNA was the basis for D and trimming; V, J and clone size are from that table. The top ten hold under 8.5% of the sample, which has 81,000 or so clones, approximately 85% seen once. These data belong to a study of blood T cell repertoires in COVID-19. In the study overall: T cells, B-cell-depleted T cells, or PBMCs supplied cDNA or gDNA.

V shed 2 bases, J shed 2 bases, and the junction held 9 bases outside the gene matches. Germline V gene sequence: CDR1 LNHDA, CDR2 SQIVND (reference sequence). The CDR3 is made up of 21 amino acids. Source material: peripheral blood. This sequence joins TRBV19 and TRBJ2-6; 16 bases line up with TRBD2. This receptor was identified in a man in his fifties or sixties with active COVID-19. CDR3 sequence reads: CASSIPDRGLAGGPGANVLTF. For the CDR3, the DNA is TGTGCCAGTAGTATACCGGACAGGGGACTAGCGGGAGGGCCTGGGGCCAACGTCCTGACTTTC.